This entry lists 4 T cell receptor beta chains sequenced from one sample in a study of identical twins. From the 5' RACE reads, TCRdb called clonotypes with MiXCR, one entry per CDR3 protein. The sample includes fewer than 500,000 distinct CDR3 sequences, roughly an eighth of them seen just once. This same sample was also taken into another study, of yellow fever vaccine responses in identical twins.

Sequencing was done on a sample of CD4+ T cells sorted from blood. These receptors came from a woman between 18 and 29 years old in good health.

This clonotype was detected a few times. The genes are TRBV6-2 or TRBV6-3 and TRBJ2-1; perhaps D is TRBD1 or TRBD2 (5 bases each). This CDR3 spans 14 amino acids. With 3 bases removed from V and 0 bases from J, the gap between germline ends came to 6 bases. Germline CDR1 reads MNHEY; CDR2 reads SVGEGT. The CDR3 coding sequence is TGTGCCAGCAGTTATGGGGGCTCCTACAATGAGCAGTTCTTC. It yields the protein CASSYGGSYNEQFF.

This clonotype has only a few counts. The chain recombines TRBV5-8 with TRBJ2-1, with 7 bases identical to TRBD1. The CDR3 runs to 15 residues. Germline V gene lookup returns CDR1 SGHTS and CDR2 YDEGEE. Trimming removed 4 bases from V and 6 bases from J; junction bases left unmatched: 10. The CDR3 sequence: CASSPGQPRINEQFF. In DNA form, the CDR3 reads TGTGCCAGCAGCCCGGGACAGCCGAGGATCAATGAGCAGTTCTTC.

A few counts support this clonotype. The V and J genes are TRBV5-4 and TRBJ2-7, with a weak D call TRBD2 (6 bases). Germline V gene lookup returns CDR1 SGHNT and CDR2 YYREEE (reference sequence). The V and J ends lost 3 bases and 2 bases respectively, with 12 bases between them. The CDR3 is made up of 14 amino acids. The CDR3 sequence is CASSSRGNTYEQYF. CDR3 nucleotides: TGTGCCAGCAGCTCGCGGGGTAATACCTACGAGCAGTACTTC.

This clonotype showed up just a few times. The genes are TRBV15 and TRBJ2-7; D remains ambiguous. The CDR3 is 15 amino acids. V was clipped by 0 bases and J by 7 bases, with 16 bases between them. Per the germline V gene, CDR1 is LNHNV and CDR2 is YYDKDF (reference sequence). The chain's CDR3 is CATSRDWAGDGEQYF. The CDR3 DNA reads TGTGCCACCAGCAGAGATTGGGCCGGTGACGGGGAGCAGTACTTC.